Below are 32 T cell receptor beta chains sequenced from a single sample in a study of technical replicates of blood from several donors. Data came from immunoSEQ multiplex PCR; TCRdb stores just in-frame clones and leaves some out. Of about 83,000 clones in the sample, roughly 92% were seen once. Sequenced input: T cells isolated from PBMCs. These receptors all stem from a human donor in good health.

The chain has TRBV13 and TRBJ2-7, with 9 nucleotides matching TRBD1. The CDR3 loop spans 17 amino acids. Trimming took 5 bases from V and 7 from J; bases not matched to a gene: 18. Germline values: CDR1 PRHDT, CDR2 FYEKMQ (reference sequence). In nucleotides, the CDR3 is TGTGCCAGCAGCGTAATTTTTTCCGGGACAGGGAGTCAAGAGCAGTACTTC. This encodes CASSVIFSGTGSQEQYF.

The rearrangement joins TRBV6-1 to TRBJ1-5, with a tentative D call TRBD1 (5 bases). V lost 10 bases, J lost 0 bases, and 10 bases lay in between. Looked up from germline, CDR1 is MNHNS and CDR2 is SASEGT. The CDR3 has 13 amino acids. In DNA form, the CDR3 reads TGTGCCACTCAGGGAAATAGCAATCAGCCCCAGCATTTT. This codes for CATQGNSNQPQHF.

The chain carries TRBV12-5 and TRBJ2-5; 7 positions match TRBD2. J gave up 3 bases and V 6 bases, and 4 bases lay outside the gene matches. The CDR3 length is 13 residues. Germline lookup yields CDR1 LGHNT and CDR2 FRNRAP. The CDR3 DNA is TGTGCTAGTGGCGTACGGGGGGAAGAGACCCAGTACTTC. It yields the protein CASGVRGEETQYF.

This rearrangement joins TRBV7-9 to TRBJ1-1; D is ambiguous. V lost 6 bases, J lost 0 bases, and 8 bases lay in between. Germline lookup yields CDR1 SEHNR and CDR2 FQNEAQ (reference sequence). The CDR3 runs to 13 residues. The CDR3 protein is CASRPRMNTEAFF. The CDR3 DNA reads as TGTGCCAGCAGACCCAGGATGAACACTGAAGCTTTCTTT. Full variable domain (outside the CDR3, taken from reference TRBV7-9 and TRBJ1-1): DTGVSQNPRHKITKRGQNVTFRCDPISEHNRLYWYRQTLGQGPEFLTYFQNEAQLEKSRLLSDRFSAERPKGSFSTLEIQRTEQGDSAMYLCASRPRMNTEAFFGQGTRLTVV.

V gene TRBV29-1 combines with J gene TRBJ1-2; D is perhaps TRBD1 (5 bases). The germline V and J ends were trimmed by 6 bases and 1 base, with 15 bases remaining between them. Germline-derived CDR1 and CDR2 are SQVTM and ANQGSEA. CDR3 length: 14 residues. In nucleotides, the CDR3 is TGCAGCGTGGATAGGGGCGGGAATAACTATGGCTACACCTTC. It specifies CSVDRGGNNYGYTF.

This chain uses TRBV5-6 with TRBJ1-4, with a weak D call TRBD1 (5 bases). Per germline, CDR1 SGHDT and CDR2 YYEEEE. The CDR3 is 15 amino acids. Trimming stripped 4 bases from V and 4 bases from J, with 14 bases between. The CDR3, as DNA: TGTGCCAGCAGCGCATCCAGGGTGGGTAATGAAAAACTGTTTTTT. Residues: CASSASRVGNEKLFF.

In DNA, the CDR3 is TGTGCCAGTAGTATTCGGGGGGACTCCTATAATTCACCCCTCCACTTT. It codes for CASSIRGDSYNSPLHF. This chain connects TRBV19 to TRBJ1-6, with D possibly TRBD1 on 5 matching bases. The CDR3 extends over 16 amino acids. Germline CDR1 reads LNHDA; CDR2 reads SQIVND (reference sequence). V lost 3 bases to trimming and J lost 0 bases, with 9 bases between them.

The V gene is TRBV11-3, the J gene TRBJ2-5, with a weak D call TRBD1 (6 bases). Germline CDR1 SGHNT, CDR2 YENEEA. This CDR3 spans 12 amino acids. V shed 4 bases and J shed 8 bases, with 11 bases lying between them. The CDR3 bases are TGTGCCAGCAGCTCCCGAGGGGGAACCCAGTACTTC. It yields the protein CASSSRGGTQYF.

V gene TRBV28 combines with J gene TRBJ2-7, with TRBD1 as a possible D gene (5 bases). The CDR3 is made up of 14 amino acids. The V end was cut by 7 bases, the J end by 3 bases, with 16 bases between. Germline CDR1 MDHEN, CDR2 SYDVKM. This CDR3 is CASTSRRQFYEQYF. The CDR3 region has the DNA TGTGCCAGCACCTCAAGGAGACAGTTCTACGAGCAGTACTTC.

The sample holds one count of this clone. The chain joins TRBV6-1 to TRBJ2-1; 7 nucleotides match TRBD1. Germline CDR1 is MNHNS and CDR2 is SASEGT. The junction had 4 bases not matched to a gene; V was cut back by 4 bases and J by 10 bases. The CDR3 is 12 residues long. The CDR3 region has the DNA TGTGCCAGCAGTGGGGGACAGTCGGAGCAGTTCTTC. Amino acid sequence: CASSGGQSEQFF.

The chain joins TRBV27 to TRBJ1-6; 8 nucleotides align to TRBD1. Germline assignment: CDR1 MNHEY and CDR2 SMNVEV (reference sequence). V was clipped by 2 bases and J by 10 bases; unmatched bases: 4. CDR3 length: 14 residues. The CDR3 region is CASSLRQGNSPLHF. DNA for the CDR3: TGTGCCAGCAGTTTAAGACAGGGGAACTCACCCCTCCACTTT.

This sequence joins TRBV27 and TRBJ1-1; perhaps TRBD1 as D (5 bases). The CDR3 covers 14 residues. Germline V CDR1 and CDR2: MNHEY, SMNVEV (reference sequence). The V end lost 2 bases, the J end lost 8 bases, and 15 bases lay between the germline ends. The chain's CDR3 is CASSLQGAGVEAFF. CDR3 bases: TGTGCCAGCAGTTTACAAGGGGCTGGGGTGGAAGCTTTCTTT.

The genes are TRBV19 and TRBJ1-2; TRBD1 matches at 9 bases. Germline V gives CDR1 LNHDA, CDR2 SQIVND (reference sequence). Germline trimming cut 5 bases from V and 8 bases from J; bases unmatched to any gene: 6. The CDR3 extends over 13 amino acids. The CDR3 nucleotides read TGTGCCAGTAGTGGGACAGGGTTAGGCGGCTACACCTTC. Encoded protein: CASSGTGLGGYTF.

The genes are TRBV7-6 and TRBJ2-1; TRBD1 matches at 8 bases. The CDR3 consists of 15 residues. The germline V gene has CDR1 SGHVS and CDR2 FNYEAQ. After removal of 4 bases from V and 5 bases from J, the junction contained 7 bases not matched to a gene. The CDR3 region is CASSSGQGVDNEQFF. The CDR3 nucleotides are TGTGCCAGCAGCTCCGGACAGGGTGTGGACAATGAGCAGTTCTTC.

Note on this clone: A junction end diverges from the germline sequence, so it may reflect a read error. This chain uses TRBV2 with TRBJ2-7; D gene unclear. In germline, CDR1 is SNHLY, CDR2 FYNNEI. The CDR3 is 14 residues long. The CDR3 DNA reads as TGTTCCAGCACCGCAGTTTTCAGCTCCTACGAGCAGTACTTC. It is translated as CSSTAVFSSYEQYF.

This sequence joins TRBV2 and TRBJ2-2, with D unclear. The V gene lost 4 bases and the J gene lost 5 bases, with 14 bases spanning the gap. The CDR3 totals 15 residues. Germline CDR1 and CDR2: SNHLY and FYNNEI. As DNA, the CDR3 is TGTGCCAGCAGTGGGGTACTATCGCTAACCGGGGAGCTGTTTTTT. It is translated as CASSGVLSLTGELFF.

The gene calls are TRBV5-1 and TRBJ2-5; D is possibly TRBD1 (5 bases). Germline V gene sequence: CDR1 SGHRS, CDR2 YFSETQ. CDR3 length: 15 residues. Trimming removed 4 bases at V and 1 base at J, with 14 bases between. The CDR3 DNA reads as TGCGCCAGCAGCAAGGCCCCAGGGCCCCAAGAGACCCAGTACTTC. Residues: CASSKAPGPQETQYF.

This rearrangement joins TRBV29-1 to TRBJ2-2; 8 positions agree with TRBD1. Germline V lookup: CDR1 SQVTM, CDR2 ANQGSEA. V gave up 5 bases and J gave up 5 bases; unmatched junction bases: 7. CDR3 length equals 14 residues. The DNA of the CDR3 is TGCAGCGTTCTTACTGGACAGGGTACCGGGGAGCTGTTTTTT. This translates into CSVLTGQGTGELFF.

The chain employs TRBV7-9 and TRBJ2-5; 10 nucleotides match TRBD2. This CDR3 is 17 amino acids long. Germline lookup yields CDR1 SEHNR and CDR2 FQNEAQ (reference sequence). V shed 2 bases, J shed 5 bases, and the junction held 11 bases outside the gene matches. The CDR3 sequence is CASSLIPWASGSETQYF. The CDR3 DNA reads TGTGCCAGCAGCTTAATCCCCTGGGCTAGCGGGAGTGAGACCCAGTACTTC.

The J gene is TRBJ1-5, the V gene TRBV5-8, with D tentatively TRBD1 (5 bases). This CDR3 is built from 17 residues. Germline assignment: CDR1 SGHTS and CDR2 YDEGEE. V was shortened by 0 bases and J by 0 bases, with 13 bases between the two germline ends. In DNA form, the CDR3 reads TGTGCCAGCAGCTTGGAAGAGACAGCCCATAGCAATCAGCCCCAGCATTTT. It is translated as CASSLEETAHSNQPQHF.

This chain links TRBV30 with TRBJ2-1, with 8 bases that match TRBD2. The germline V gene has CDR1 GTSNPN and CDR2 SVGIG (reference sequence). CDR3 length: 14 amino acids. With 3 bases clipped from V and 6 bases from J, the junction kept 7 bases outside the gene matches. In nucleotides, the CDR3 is TGTGCCTGGAGCCCGGGACTAGGCCTCAATGAGCAGTTCTTC. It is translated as CAWSPGLGLNEQFF.

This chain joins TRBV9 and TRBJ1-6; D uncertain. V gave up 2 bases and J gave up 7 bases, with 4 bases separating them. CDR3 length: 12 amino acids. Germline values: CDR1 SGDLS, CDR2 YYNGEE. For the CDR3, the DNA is TGTGCCAGCAGCGTTCAGAATTCACCCCTCCACTTT. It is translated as CASSVQNSPLHF. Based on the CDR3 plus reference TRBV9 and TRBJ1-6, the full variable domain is DSGVTQTPKHLITATGQRVTLRCSPRSGDLSVYWYQQSLDQGLQFLIQYYNGEERAKGNILERFSAQQFPDLHSELNLSSLELGDSALYFCASSVQNSPLHFGNGTRLTVT.

CDR3 region: CASSLPRAPLNTEAFF. CDR3 coding DNA: TGCGCCAGCAGCTTGCCCAGGGCCCCCTTGAACACTGAAGCTTTCTTT. V gene TRBV5-1 combines with J gene TRBJ1-1, with D possibly TRBD1 on 5 matching bases. Trimming took off 1 base at V and 0 bases at J, with 13 bases between the two ends. The CDR3 covers 16 residues. Germline-derived CDR1 and CDR2 are SGHRS and YFSETQ.

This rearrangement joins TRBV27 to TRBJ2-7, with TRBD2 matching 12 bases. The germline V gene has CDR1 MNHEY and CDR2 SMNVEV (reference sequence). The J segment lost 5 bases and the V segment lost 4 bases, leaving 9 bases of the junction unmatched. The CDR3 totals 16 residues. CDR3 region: CASSSNLAGGSHEQYF. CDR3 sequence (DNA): TGTGCCAGCAGTTCCAATCTAGCGGGAGGGTCCCACGAGCAGTACTTC.

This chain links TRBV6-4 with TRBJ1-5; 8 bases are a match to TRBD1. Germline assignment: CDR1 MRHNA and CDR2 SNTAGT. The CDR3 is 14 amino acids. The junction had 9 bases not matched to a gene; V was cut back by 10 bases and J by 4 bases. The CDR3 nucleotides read TGTGCCACCTCCCGACAGGGGAGGAATCAGCCCCAGCATTTT. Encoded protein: CATSRQGRNQPQHF.

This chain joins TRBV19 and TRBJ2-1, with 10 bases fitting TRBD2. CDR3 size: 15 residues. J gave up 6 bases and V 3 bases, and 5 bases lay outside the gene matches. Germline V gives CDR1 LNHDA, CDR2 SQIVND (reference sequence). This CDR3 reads CASSIVAGGSNEQFF. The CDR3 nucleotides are TGTGCCAGTAGTATCGTAGCGGGGGGCAGCAATGAGCAGTTCTTC.

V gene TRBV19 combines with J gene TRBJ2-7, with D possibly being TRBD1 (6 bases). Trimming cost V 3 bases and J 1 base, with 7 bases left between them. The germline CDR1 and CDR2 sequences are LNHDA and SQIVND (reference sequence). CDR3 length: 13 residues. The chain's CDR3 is CASSIQGSYEQYF. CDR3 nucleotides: TGTGCCAGTAGTATTCAGGGGTCCTACGAGCAGTACTTC. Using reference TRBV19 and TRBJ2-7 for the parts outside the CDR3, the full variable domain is DGGITQSPKYLFRKEGQNVTLSCEQNLNHDAMYWYRQDPGQGLRLIYYSQIVNDFQKGDIAEGYSVSREKKESFPLTVTSAQKNPTAFYLCASSIQGSYEQYFGPGTRLTVT.

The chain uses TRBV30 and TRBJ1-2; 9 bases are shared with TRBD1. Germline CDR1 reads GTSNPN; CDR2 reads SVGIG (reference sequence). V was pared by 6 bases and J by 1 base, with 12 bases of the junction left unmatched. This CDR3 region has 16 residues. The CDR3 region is CACQRGQGENNYGYTF. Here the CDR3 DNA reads TGTGCCTGTCAGAGGGGACAGGGTGAAAATAACTATGGCTACACCTTC.

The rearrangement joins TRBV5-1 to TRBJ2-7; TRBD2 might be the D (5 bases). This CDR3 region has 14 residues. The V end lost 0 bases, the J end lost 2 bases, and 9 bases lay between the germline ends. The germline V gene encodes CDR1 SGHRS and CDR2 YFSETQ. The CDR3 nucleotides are TGCGCCAGCAGCTTGGAGCGGAGGACCTACGAGCAGTACTTC. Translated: CASSLERRTYEQYF.

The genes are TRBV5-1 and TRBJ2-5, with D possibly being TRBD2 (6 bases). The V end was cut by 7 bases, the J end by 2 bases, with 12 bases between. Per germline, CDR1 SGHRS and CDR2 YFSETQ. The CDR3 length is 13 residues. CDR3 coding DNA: TGCGCCAGCGGAGGGCTCTCGCAAGAGACCCAGTACTTC. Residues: CASGGLSQETQYF.

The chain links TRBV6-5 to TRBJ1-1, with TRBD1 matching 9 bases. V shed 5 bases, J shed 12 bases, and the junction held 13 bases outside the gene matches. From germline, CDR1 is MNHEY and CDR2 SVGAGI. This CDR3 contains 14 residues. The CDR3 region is CASSATGTGKDPFF. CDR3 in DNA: TGTGCCAGCAGTGCAACCGGGACAGGGAAGGATCCTTTCTTT.

This CDR3 is CSVDRASYNEQFF. In nucleotides, the CDR3 is TGCAGCGTTGACAGGGCCTCCTACAATGAGCAGTTCTTC. The V and J genes are TRBV29-1 and TRBJ2-1, with D possibly being TRBD1 (5 bases). From germline, CDR1 is SQVTM and CDR2 ANQGSEA. V was cut by 3 bases and J by 0 bases, with 6 bases left in between. This CDR3 comprises 13 residues.